What follows are 24 T cell receptor beta chains derived from one specimen sequenced in a study of STAT5B mutations in CD4+ large granular lymphocyte leukemia. Sequencing was performed with immunoSEQ multiplex PCR; in TCRdb, only in-frame clones are kept and a portion is missing. The table lists tens of thousands of clones, just under 75% of them singletons, with 1% to 1.2% in the top ten. The specimen sequenced was CD4+ T cells from blood buffy coats. Source of these receptors: a human donor in good health.

Comment on this clone: Germline is not matched at one junction end, which may reflect a read error. J is TRBJ2-3 and V is TRBV2, with 11 bases matching TRBD2. The germline V gene encodes CDR1 SNHLY and CDR2 FYNNEI. This CDR3 contains 14 residues. The CDR3 DNA reads TGTGCCGGAACTACTAGCGGGAGCACAGGTACGCAGTATTTT. Amino acids: CAGTTSGSTGTQYF.

This clone was counted a few times. The chain employs TRBV11-1 and TRBJ2-7; 7 positions match TRBD2. Per the germline V gene, CDR1 is SGHAT and CDR2 is FQDESV (reference sequence). This CDR3 has 14 amino acids. Trimming at V came to 10 bases and at J to 5 bases, leaving 14 bases not matched to a gene. The DNA of the CDR3 is TGTGCCACTCAAGGGCGGGAGTTATCCCACGAGCAGTACTTC. This gives the protein CATQGRELSHEQYF.

The V gene is TRBV28, the J gene TRBJ2-7; D remains unclear. V was clipped by 0 bases and J by 2 bases, with 5 bases between them. This CDR3 is built from 13 residues. Germline CDR1 reads MDHEN; CDR2 reads SYDVKM. In DNA form, the CDR3 reads TGTGCCAGCAGTTTATGGGGAACCTACGAGCAGTACGTC. Translated, it gives CASSLWGTYEQYV.

This chain links TRBV18 with TRBJ2-7; D is ambiguous. This CDR3 spans 14 amino acids. V dropped 3 bases and J dropped 3 bases, with 12 bases sitting between them. Germline CDR1 and CDR2: KGHSH and LQKENI. CDR3 nucleotide sequence: TGTGCCAGCTCACCCTCACTGGAAGTCTACGAGCAGTACTTC. Translated, it gives CASSPSLEVYEQYF. The variable domain in full, with the rest retrieved from reference TRBV18 and TRBJ2-7, is NAGVMQNPRHLVRRRGQEARLRCSPMKGHSHVYWYRQLPEEGLKFMVYLQKENIIDESGMPKERFSAEFPKEGPSILRIQQVVRGDSAAYFCASSPSLEVYEQYFGPGTRLTVT.

This chain links TRBV10-2 with TRBJ2-1, with 9 bases that match TRBD1. Germline V gene data show CDR1 as WSHSY and CDR2 as SAAADI. The CDR3 contains 15 residues. Trimming at V came to 4 bases and at J to 3 bases, leaving 4 bases not matched to a gene. This CDR3 reads CASSGDRVGYNEQFF. The CDR3 DNA reads TGCGCCAGCAGTGGGGACAGGGTAGGCTACAATGAGCAGTTCTTC.

This chain connects TRBV5-1 to TRBJ2-1, with 9 bases that match TRBD1. This CDR3 region has 15 residues. Germline CDR1 and CDR2: SGHRS and YFSETQ. The V and J ends lost 3 bases and 5 bases, in that order; junction bases with no gene match: 6. This CDR3 reads CASSSTGTGNNEQFF. The CDR3 DNA reads as TGCGCCAGCAGCTCCACCGGGACAGGGAACAATGAGCAGTTCTTC.

As regards this clone: The junction differs from germline at one of its ends, possibly a read error. This chain joins TRBV7-8 and TRBJ1-1, with TRBD1 identical over 9 bases. This CDR3 is built from 14 residues. Germline lookup yields CDR1 SGHVS and CDR2 FQNEAQ. The CDR3 is CAGSLDRGKTEAFF. The CDR3, as DNA: TGTGCCGGCAGCTTGGACAGGGGAAAAACTGAAGCTTTCTTT.

The genes are TRBV14 and TRBJ1-4; D is possibly TRBD1 (6 bases). V lost 4 bases, J lost 7 bases, and 16 bases lay in between. CDR3 length: 15 amino acids. The germline gives CDR1 SGHDN, CDR2 FVKESK. Here the CDR3 DNA reads TGTGCCAGCAGCCTGAGACAGGCGGCTGGTGAAAAACTGTTTTTT. It codes for CASSLRQAAGEKLFF.

The chain combines TRBV6-4 with TRBJ1-2; 9 bases align to TRBD1. The CDR3 extends over 14 amino acids. CDR1 MRHNA and CDR2 SNTAGT come from the germline V gene. J lost 8 bases, V lost 6 bases, and 10 bases had no gene match. The CDR3 is CASRTTGGVGGYTF. The DNA for the CDR3 is TGTGCCAGCAGGACTACAGGGGGCGTTGGGGGCTACACCTTC.

CDR3 region: CASSQDSAGRYGYTF. The CDR3, as DNA: TGTGCCAGCAGCCAAGATAGCGCAGGCCGCTATGGCTACACCTTC. V is TRBV14 and J is TRBJ1-2; D gene unclear. Per germline, CDR1 SGHDN and CDR2 FVKESK. V was clipped by 0 bases and J by 4 bases, with 12 bases between them. The CDR3 totals 15 residues.

The chain links TRBV18 to TRBJ1-3; 9 bases match TRBD1. V lost 3 bases, J lost 3 bases, and 6 bases stayed unmatched. This CDR3 contains 16 residues. Germline V gene lookup returns CDR1 KGHSH and CDR2 LQKENI. The CDR3 region is CASSPGQGRFGNTIYF. The CDR3 nucleotides read TGTGCCAGCTCACCTGGACAGGGGCGTTTTGGAAACACCATATATTTT.

This clone was observed a few times. The CDR3: CASSEEYSPLHF. The CDR3 DNA is TGTGCCAGCAGTGAAGAATATTCACCCCTCCACTTT. V and J are TRBV2 and TRBJ1-6, with D uncertain. The CDR3 runs 12 residues. With 1 base removed from V and 8 bases from J, the gap between germline ends came to 3 bases. The germline V gene encodes CDR1 SNHLY and CDR2 FYNNEI.

The chain is built from TRBV29-1 and TRBJ2-1; no reliable D call. V gave up 4 bases and J gave up 3 bases, with 4 bases separating them. Germline V gene lookup returns CDR1 SQVTM and CDR2 ANQGSEA. The CDR3 consists of 11 residues. For the CDR3, the DNA is TGCAGCGTTGCCTTCTACAATGAGCAGTTCTTC. Protein: CSVAFYNEQFF.

The chain combines TRBV30 with TRBJ1-2; TRBD1 is a possible D gene (5 bases). The CDR3 spans 13 residues. V shed 3 bases and J shed 0 bases, with 8 bases lying between them. CDR1 is GTSNPN and CDR2 is SVGIG in the germline V gene (reference sequence). CDR3 DNA sequence: TGTGCCTGGAGAGAGGGGTCTAACTATGGCTACACCTTC. Protein product: CAWREGSNYGYTF.

The chain uses TRBV7-6 and TRBJ2-2; no clear D gene. Trimming cost V 1 base and J 5 bases, with 5 bases left between them. The germline CDR1 and CDR2 sequences are SGHVS and FNYEAQ. This CDR3 region has 13 residues. For the CDR3, the DNA is TGTGCCAGCAGCTTAGGCCCGACCGGGGAGCTGTTTTTT. Translated, it gives CASSLGPTGELFF.

The chain links TRBV7-9 to TRBJ2-5; the match to TRBD2 covers 7 bases. The CDR3 has 15 residues. Germline lookup yields CDR1 SEHNR and CDR2 FQNEAQ (reference sequence). The junction had 8 bases not matched to a gene; V was cut back by 5 bases and J by 2 bases. The CDR3 DNA follows: TGTGCCAGCAGCCCCGGGGGGAGTCTGCAAGAGACCCAGTACTTC. The encoded protein is CASSPGGSLQETQYF.

This clone was counted a few times. The chain combines TRBV4-2 with TRBJ1-2; D ambiguous. This CDR3 region has 15 residues. V was cut by 1 base and J by 4 bases, with 13 bases left in between. Looked up from germline, CDR1 is LGHNA and CDR2 is YNFKEQ. The CDR3: CASSQVGQRTYGYTF. The CDR3 DNA sequence: TGTGCCAGCAGCCAAGTCGGGCAGAGGACCTATGGCTACACCTTC.

The CDR3 loop reads CASSITGDTEAFF. In DNA, the CDR3 is TGTGCCAGTAGTATAACAGGGGACACTGAAGCTTTCTTT. The chain carries TRBV19 and TRBJ1-1; 7 bases align to TRBD1. V gave up 2 bases and J gave up 3 bases; unmatched junction bases: 0. The germline V gene encodes CDR1 LNHDA and CDR2 SQIVND (reference sequence). The length of the CDR3 is 13 residues.

The CDR3 coding sequence is TGCGCCAGCAGCCAAGGGTCACAGGGACGAGCTGGCTACACCTTC. Translating it yields CASSQGSQGRAGYTF. V gene TRBV4-1 combines with J gene TRBJ1-2; D perhaps matches TRBD1 (6 bases). V was cut by 1 base and J by 7 bases, with 16 bases left in between. CDR3 length: 15 amino acids. Germline CDR1 and CDR2: MGHRA and YSYEKL.

CDR3 sequence (DNA): TGTGCCAGTAGTATATCCGGGCAGAACACTGAAGCTTTCTTT. It translates to CASSISGQNTEAFF. The chain links TRBV19 to TRBJ1-1; D is ambiguous. Germline assignment: CDR1 LNHDA and CDR2 SQIVND (reference sequence). V was pared by 2 bases and J by 1 base, with 8 bases between. The CDR3 length is 14 residues.

This rearrangement joins TRBV5-1 to TRBJ1-2; D unresolved. CDR1 and CDR2 (germline): SGHRS, YFSETQ. The ends were cut back, 0 bases at V and 0 bases at J, with 12 bases in the middle. The CDR3 contains 16 residues. CDR3 in amino acids: CASSLVGQASNYGYTF. The CDR3 coding sequence is TGCGCCAGCAGCTTGGTTGGGCAGGCTTCTAACTATGGCTACACCTTC.

This clone was counted only a few times. The V gene is TRBV30, the J gene TRBJ1-1; D unclear. CDR3 length: 11 residues. In germline, CDR1 is GTSNPN, CDR2 SVGIG (reference sequence). The V end was cut by 2 bases, the J end by 7 bases, with 8 bases between. DNA for the CDR3: TGTGCCTGGAGTTTCCGGGGTGAAGCTTTCTTT. Protein: CAWSFRGEAFF.

This clone appeared once. V usage is TRBV9 and J usage is TRBJ1-4; D is unresolved. Trimming removed 2 bases at V and 8 bases at J, with 13 bases between. Looked up from germline, CDR1 is SGDLS and CDR2 is YYNGEE. The CDR3 spans 14 residues. The CDR3 reads CASSVQPGNEKLFF. The CDR3 DNA reads TGTGCCAGCAGCGTCCAACCGGGGAACGAAAAACTGTTTTTT.

The chain couples TRBV28 to TRBJ1-4, with a weak D call TRBD1 (6 bases). CDR3 length: 13 residues. V was shortened by 3 bases and J by 8 bases, with 10 bases between the two germline ends. Germline CDR1 is MDHEN and CDR2 is SYDVKM. In DNA form, the CDR3 reads TGTGCCAGCAGTTTTGCAGGGGTCGAAAAACTGTTTTTT. Encoded protein: CASSFAGVEKLFF.